The present TCR beta chain was sequenced within a study of blood T cell repertoires in COVID-19. On the study more broadly: PBMCs, B-cell-depleted T cells, or T cells provided the cDNA or gDNA that made up the material.

Only in-frame clones appear in the TCRdb table, and some are missing; sequencing was by immunoSEQ multiplex PCR. The sample includes about 180,000 clones, 88% seen only once; the top ten take 9%. Germline trimming cut 0 bases from V and 3 bases from J; bases unmatched to any gene: 14. Germline assignment: CDR1 SGHNT and CDR2 YENEEA. The CDR3 is 20 residues long. The rearrangement links TRBV11-3 to TRBJ2-4; TRBD1 matches at 10 bases. The sequence derives from a woman aged 18-29 years who had recovered from COVID-19. The sample consisted of PBMCs or T cells enriched from blood (not recorded which). CDR3 region: CASSLEPRQGAVRVKNIQYF. In nucleotides, the CDR3 is TGTGCCAGCAGCTTAGAGCCGCGACAGGGGGCAGTGCGGGTCAAAAACATTCAGTACTTC.